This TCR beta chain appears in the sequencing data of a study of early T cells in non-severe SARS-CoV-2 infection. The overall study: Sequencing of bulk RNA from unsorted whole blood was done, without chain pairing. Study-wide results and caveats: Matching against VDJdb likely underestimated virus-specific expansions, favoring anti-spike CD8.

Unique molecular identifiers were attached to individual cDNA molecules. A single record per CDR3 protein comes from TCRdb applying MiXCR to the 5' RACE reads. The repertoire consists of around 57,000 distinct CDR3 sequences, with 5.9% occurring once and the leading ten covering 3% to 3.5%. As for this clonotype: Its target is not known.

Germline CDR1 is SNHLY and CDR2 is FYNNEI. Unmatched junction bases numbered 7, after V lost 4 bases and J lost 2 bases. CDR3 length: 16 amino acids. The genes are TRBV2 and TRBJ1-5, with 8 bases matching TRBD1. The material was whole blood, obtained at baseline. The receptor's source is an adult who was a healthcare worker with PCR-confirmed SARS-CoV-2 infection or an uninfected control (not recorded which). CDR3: CASSGLGGQGNQPQHF. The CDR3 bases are TGTGCCAGCAGTGGCCTCGGGGGACAGGGCAATCAGCCCCAGCATTTT.